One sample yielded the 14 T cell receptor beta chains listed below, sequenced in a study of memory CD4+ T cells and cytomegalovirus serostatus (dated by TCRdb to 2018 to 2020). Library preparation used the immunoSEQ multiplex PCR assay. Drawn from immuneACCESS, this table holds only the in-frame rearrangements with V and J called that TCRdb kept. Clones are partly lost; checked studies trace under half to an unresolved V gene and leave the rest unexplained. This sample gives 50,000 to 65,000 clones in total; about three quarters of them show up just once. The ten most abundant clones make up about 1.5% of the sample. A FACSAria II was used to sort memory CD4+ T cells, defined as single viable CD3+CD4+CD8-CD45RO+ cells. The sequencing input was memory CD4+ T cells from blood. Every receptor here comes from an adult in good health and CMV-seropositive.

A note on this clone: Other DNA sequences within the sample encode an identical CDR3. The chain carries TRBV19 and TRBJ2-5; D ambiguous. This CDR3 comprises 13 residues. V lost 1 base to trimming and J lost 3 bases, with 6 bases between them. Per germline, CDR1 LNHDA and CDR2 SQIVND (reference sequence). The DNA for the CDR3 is TGTGCCAGTAGTATAGGCAGCAAAGAGACCCAGTACTTC. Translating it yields CASSIGSKETQYF. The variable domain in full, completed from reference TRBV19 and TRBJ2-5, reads DGGITQSPKYLFRKEGQNVTLSCEQNLNHDAMYWYRQDPGQGLRLIYYSQIVNDFQKGDIAEGYSVSREKKESFPLTVTSAQKNPTAFYLCASSIGSKETQYFGPGTRLLVL.

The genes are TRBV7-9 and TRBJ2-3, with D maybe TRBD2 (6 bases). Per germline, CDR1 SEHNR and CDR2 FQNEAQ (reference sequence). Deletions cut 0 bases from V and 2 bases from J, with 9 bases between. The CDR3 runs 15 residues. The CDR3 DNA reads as TGTGCCAGCAGCTTAGCTAGCGGAAACACAGATACGCAGTATTTT. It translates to CASSLASGNTDTQYF.

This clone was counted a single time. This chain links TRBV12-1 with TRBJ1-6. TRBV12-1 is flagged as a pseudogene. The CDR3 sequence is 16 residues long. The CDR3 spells CASSFHRSGPNSPLHF. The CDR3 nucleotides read TGTGCCAGCAGCTTTCACAGGTCGGGACCTAATTCACCCCTCCACTTT.

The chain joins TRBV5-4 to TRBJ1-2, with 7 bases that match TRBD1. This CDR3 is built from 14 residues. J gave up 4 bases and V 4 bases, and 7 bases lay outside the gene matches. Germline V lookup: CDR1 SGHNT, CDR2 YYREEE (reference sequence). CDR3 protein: CASSAGGNVYGYTF. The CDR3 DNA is TGTGCCAGCAGCGCAGGGGGGAACGTCTATGGCTACACCTTC. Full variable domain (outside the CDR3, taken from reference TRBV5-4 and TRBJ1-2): ETGVTQSPTHLIKTRGQQVTLRCSSQSGHNTVSWYQQALGQGPQFIFQYYREEENGRGNFPPRFSGLQFPNYSSELNVNALELDDSALYLCASSAGGNVYGYTFGSGTRLTVV.

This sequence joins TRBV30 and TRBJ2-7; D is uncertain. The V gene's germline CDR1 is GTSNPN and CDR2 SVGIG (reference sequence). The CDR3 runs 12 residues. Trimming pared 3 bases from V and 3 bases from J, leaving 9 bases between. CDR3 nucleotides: TGTGCCTGGAGCCTGACTCGCTACGAGCAGTACTTC. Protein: CAWSLTRYEQYF.

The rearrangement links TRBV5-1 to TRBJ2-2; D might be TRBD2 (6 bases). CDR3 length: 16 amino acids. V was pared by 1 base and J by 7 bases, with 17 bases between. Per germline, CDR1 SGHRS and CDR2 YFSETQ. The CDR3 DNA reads TGCGCCAGCAGCTTGCGGGGGAAGACGGAGGGCGGGGAGCTGTTTTTT. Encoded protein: CASSLRGKTEGGELFF. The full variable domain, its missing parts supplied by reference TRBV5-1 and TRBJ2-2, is KAGVTQTPRYLIKTRGQQVTLSCSPISGHRSVSWYQQTPGQGLQFLFEYFSETQRNKGNFPGRFSGRQFSNSRSEMNVSTLELGDSALYLCASSLRGKTEGGELFFGEGSRLTVL.

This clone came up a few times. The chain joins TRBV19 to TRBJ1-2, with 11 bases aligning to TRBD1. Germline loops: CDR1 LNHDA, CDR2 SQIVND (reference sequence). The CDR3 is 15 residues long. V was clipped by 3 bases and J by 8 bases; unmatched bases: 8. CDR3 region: CASSIAGTGGYGYTF. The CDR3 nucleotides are TGTGCCAGTAGTATCGCCGGGACAGGGGGTTACGGCTACACCTTC.

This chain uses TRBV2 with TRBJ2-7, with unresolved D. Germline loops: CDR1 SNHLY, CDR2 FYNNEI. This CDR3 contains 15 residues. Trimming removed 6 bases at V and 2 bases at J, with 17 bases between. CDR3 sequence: CASSGIPLNTYEQYF. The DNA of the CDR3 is TGTGCCAGCAGCGGAATACCACTTAATACCTACGAGCAGTACTTC.

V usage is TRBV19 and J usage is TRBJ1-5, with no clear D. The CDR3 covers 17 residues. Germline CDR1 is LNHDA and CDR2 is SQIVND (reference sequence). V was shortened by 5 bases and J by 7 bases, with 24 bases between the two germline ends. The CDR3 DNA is TGTGCCAGTAGTCCCAGGTCGCAGGCCTACAACAACCAGCCCCAGCATTTT. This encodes CASSPRSQAYNNQPQHF.

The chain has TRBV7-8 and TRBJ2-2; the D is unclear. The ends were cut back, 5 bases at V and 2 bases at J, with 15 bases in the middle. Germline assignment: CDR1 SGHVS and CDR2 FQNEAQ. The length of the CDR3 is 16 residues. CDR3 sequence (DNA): TGTGCCAGCAGCCCGCGTTTCGTAATTAACACCGGGGAGCTGTTTTTT. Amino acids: CASSPRFVINTGELFF.

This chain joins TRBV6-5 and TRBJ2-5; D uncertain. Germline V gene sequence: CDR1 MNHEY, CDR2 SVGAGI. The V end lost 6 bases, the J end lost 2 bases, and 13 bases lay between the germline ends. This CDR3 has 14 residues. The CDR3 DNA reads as TGTGCCAGCAGCTCCCTCGCGACTCAAGAGACCCAGTACTTC. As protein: CASSSLATQETQYF.

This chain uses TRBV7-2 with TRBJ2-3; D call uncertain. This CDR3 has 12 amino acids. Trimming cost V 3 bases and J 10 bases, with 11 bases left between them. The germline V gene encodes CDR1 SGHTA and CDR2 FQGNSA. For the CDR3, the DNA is TGTGCCAGCAGCTTCGTGGCTAGTCCGCAGTATTTT. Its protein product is CASSFVASPQYF.

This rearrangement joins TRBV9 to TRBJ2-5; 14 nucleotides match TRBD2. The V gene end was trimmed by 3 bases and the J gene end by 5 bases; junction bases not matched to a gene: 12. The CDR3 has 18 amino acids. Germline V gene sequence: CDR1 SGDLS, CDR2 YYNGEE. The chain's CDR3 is CASSAVVGLAGGIETQYF. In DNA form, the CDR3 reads TGTGCCAGCAGCGCCGTAGTTGGACTAGCGGGAGGTATTGAGACCCAGTACTTC.

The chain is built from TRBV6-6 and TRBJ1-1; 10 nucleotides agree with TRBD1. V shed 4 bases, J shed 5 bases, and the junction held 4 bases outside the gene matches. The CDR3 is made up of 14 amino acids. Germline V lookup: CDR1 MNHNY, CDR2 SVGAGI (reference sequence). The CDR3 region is CASSWDRGSTEAFF. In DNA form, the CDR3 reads TGTGCCAGCAGTTGGGACAGGGGTTCGACTGAAGCTTTCTTT.